This T cell receptor beta chain is drawn from a study of blood T cell repertoires in COVID-19. Overall study context: Specimens from acute and convalescent COVID-19 originated in the United States, Italy and Spain. The analysed material was cDNA or gDNA that came from T cells, B-cell-depleted T cells, or PBMCs.

The CDR3 runs to 15 residues. V was clipped by 2 bases and J by 5 bases; unmatched bases: 3. CDR1 is SGHDT and CDR2 is YYEEEE in the germline V gene. How the authors handled the data: The assay estimated nucleated cells by amplifying reference gene primers. Using immunoSEQ multiplex PCR, the repertoire was profiled, and TCRdb retains in-frame clones only, with some absent. V, J and clone size derive from that table, while D and trimming were established from the DNA sequence. The data show fewer than 100,000 clones, roughly 84% seen once. The sequencing input was peripheral blood. This TCR came from a woman older than 75 with acute or convalescent COVID-19. J is TRBJ2-3 and V is TRBV5-6; 12 bases are a match to TRBD2. CDR3 DNA sequence: TGTGCCAGCAGCTTACTAGCGGGGGGTAAAGATACGCAGTATTTT. It translates to CASSLLAGGKDTQYF.